Listed below are T cell receptor beta chains from one sample, sequenced in a study of blood T cell repertoires in COVID-19. Sequencing used immunoSEQ multiplex PCR; TCRdb keeps in-frame clones, though not all of them. The sample lists roughly 150,000 clones; 60% to 80% were seen once. Sequenced: peripheral blood. The receptors shown here come from a man aged 45 to 65 with active or convalescent COVID-19. CDR3s include the opening cysteine and the closing phenylalanine or tryptophan. Each record gives: clone size, V gene, J gene, D gene, CDR3 protein, CDR3 DNA. D genes are given only for firm matches. Not all rows give a size; the values are once, few, many and, for expanded clones, a class.

.	TRBV19	TRBJ1-5	TRBD1	CASSPLDRDAQPQHF	TGTGCCAGTAGTCCCTTGGACAGGGACGCTCAGCCCCAGCATTTT
few	TRBV6-2/TRBV6-3	TRBJ1-1	.	CASSYLGIRGNREAFF	TGTGCCAGCAGTTACCTAGGGATTAGAGGGAACCGTGAAGCTTTCTTT
few	TRBV28	TRBJ1-6	TRBD1	CASSLLTGGDSPLHF	TGTGCCAGCAGTTTATTGACAGGGGGGGATTCACCCCTCCACTTT
.	TRBV11-3	TRBJ2-1	TRBD2	CASSSGGTSARNEQFF	TGTGCCAGCAGTAGTGGGGGGACTAGCGCTCGTAATGAGCAGTTCTTC
.	TRBV7-3	TRBJ2-1	.	CASSRSGLYNEQFF	TGTGCCAGCAGCCGTAGCGGTCTTTACAATGAGCAGTTCTTC
.	TRBV4-1	TRBJ2-5	.	CASSQDPQGGKTQYF	TGCGCCAGCAGCCAAGATCCACAGGGTGGAAAGACCCAGTACTTC
.	TRBV10-2	TRBJ1-1	.	CASSLAGMNTEAFF	TGCGCCAGCAGTTTAGCAGGGATGAACACTGAAGCTTTCTTT
.	TRBV10-3	TRBJ2-1	.	CAISDRRALNEQFF	TGTGCCATCAGTGACAGGCGGGCGTTGAATGAGCAGTTCTTC
.	TRBV6-5	TRBJ1-2	TRBD1	CASSQGANYGYTF	TGTGCCAGCAGTCAGGGGGCTAACTATGGCTACACCTTC
.	TRBV11-3	TRBJ2-7	TRBD1	CASSPGTGFYEQYF	TGTGCCAGCAGCCCCGGGACAGGGTTCTACGAGCAGTACTTC
.	TRBV28	TRBJ1-1	.	CASSRSVMTLNTEAFF	TGTGCCAGCAGTCGGAGCGTGATGACGTTGAACACTGAAGCTTTCTTT
.	TRBV28	TRBJ1-4	TRBD1	CASRPNRGLANEKLFF	TGTGCCAGCAGGCCTAACAGGGGGCTAGCTAATGAAAAACTGTTTTTT
.	TRBV3-1/TRBV3-2	TRBJ2-2	.	CASSQNPYRVDTGELFF	TGTGCCAGCAGCCAGAACCCCTACCGGGTGGACACCGGGGAGCTGTTTTTT
.	TRBV18	TRBJ1-2	TRBD1	CASSPGQGESYTF	TGTGCCAGCTCACCGGGACAGGGGGAGAGCTACACCTTC
.	TRBV7-2	TRBJ2-6	.	CASSLRSSGANVLTF	TGTGCCAGCAGCCTGCGGTCCTCTGGGGCCAACGTCCTGACTTTC
.	TRBV5-4	TRBJ2-7	.	CASSLDRAYEQYF	TGTGCCAGCAGCTTGGACAGAGCCTACGAGCAGTACTTC
.	TRBV3-1/TRBV3-2	TRBJ2-3	TRBD2	CASSQGLAHNTDTQYF	TGTGCCAGCAGCCAAGGACTAGCCCACAACACAGATACGCAGTATTTT
.	TRBV5-1	TRBJ1-1	.	CASSLRGGTEAFF	TGCGCCAGCAGCTTAAGGGGAGGGACTGAAGCTTTCTTT
.	TRBV24-1	TRBJ2-5	.	CATSDFLTPGGRETQYF	TGTGCCACCAGTGATTTCTTGACACCCGGAGGCAGAGAGACCCAGTACTTC
.	TRBV27	TRBJ2-3	TRBD2	CASSFLHGLAGDTQYF	TGTGCCAGCAGTTTCCTCCACGGACTAGCGGGAGATACGCAGTATTTT
.	TRBV2	TRBJ1-6	.	CASSESGLRNSPLHF	TGTGCCAGCAGTGAATCAGGACTTCGGAATTCACCCCTCCACTTT
.	TRBV2	TRBJ1-6	TRBD1	CASMTGYNSPLHF	TGTGCCAGCATGACAGGGTATAATTCACCCCTCCACTTT
.	TRBV7-9	TRBJ1-2	.	CASSLSAASQGGYTF	TGTGCCAGCAGCTTAAGCGCGGCCAGCCAGGGTGGCTACACCTTC
.	TRBV4-2	TRBJ1-1	TRBD1	CASSQEVMGRGLGWTEAFF	TGTGCCAGCAGCCAAGAGGTCATGGGCAGGGGGCTTGGTTGGACTGAAGCTTTCTTT
.	TRBV19	TRBJ2-7	TRBD1	CASSIPGTGSYEQYF	TGTGCCAGTAGTATCCCCGGGACAGGCTCCTACGAGCAGTACTTC
.	TRBV23-1	TRBJ2-7	.	CASSQSRGRPYEQYF	TGCGCCAGCAGTCAATCACGGGGGAGGCCCTACGAGCAGTACTTC
once	TRBV5-6	TRBJ2-2	.	CASSNPGAGQNTGELFF	TGTGCCAGCAGTAACCCAGGGGCGGGCCAAAACACCGGGGAGCTGTTTTTT
.	TRBV11-3	TRBJ2-1	TRBD2	CASSLEGGYNEQFF	TGTGCCAGCAGCTTAGAGGGGGGGTACAATGAGCAGTTCTTC
once	TRBV5-1	TRBJ2-2	TRBD2	CASSLQGLAGAGELFF	TGCGCCAGCAGCTTGCAGGGACTAGCGGGAGCTGGGGAGCTGTTTTTT
once	TRBV11-2	TRBJ1-2	TRBD1	CASSSLRDRTLSNYGYTF	TGTGCCAGCAGCTCATTGCGGGACAGGACGCTTAGTAACTATGGCTACACCTTC
.	TRBV27	TRBJ2-2	.	CASSLVLPNTGELFF	TGTGCCAGCAGTTTAGTACTTCCGAACACCGGGGAGCTGTTTTTT
once	TRBV2	TRBJ2-7	TRBD1	CASSARTGSFYEQYF	TGTGCCAGCAGTGCCCGGACAGGGAGTTTCTACGAGCAGTACTTC
once	TRBV9	TRBJ2-2	TRBD1	CASSVVGQGNTGELFF	TGTGCCAGCAGCGTAGTGGGACAGGGGAACACCGGGGAGCTGTTTTTT
.	TRBV27	TRBJ2-7	TRBD2	CASSPTGLAGLTYEQYF	TGTGCCAGCAGTCCGACGGGACTAGCGGGACTGACCTACGAGCAGTACTTC
.	TRBV5-4	TRBJ1-1	.	CASSLGGASTEAFF	TGTGCCAGCAGCTTAGGGGGGGCCAGCACTGAAGCTTTCTTT
.	TRBV27	TRBJ2-7	.	CASSLGGIGYEQYF	TGTGCCAGCAGTTTAGGGGGGATAGGGTACGAGCAGTACTTC
.	TRBV5-1	TRBJ1-2	TRBD1	CASSLQGANYGYTF	TGCGCCAGCAGCCTTCAGGGGGCCAACTATGGCTACACCTTC
.	TRBV24-1	TRBJ1-2	TRBD1	CATSDSVGTGEFYGYTF	TGTGCCACCAGTGACTCCGTGGGGACAGGGGAGTTCTATGGCTACACCTTC
.	TRBV19	TRBJ2-3	TRBD2	CASSIQLVAGGTDTQYF	TGTGCCAGTAGTATACAGTTGGTAGCGGGAGGCACAGATACGCAGTATTTT
.	TRBV7-7	TRBJ1-1	TRBD1	CASSPWDRKNTEAFF	TGTGCTAGCAGCCCTTGGGACAGAAAGAACACTGAAGCTTTCTTT
.	TRBV29-1	TRBJ1-1	TRBD1	CSVEPTGQTEAFF	TGCAGCGTTGAACCGACAGGGCAGACTGAAGCTTTCTTT
.	TRBV5-4	TRBJ2-1	.	CASSYSGTHNEQFF	TGTGCCAGCAGTTACTCCGGGACACACAATGAGCAGTTCTTC
few	TRBV5-5	TRBJ2-3	.	CASLPWASGTDTQYF	TGTGCCAGCCTCCCTTGGGCTAGCGGCACAGATACGCAGTATTTT